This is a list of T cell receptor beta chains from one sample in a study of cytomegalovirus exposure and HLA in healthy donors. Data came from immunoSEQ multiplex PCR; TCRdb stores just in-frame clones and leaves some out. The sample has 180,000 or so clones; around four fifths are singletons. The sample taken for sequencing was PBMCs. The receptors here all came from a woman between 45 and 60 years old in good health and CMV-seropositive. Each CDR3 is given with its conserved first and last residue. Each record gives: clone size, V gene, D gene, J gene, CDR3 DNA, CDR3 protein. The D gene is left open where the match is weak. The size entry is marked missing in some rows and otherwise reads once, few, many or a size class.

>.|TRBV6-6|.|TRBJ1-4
TGTGCCAGCAGTTACTTGGGGGGTATTGAAAAACTGTTTTTT
CASSYLGGIEKLFF
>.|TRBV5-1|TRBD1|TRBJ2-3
TGCGCCAGCAGCTTGGCCGGGACAGGGGGCCCAGATACGCAGTATTTT
CASSLAGTGGPDTQYF
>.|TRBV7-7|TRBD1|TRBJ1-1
TGTGCTAGCAGCTACGACAGGGATACTGAAGCTTTCTTT
CASSYDRDTEAFF
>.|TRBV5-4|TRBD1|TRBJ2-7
TGTGCCAGCAGCCGGGGGACAGGGGGTTCCTACGAGCAGTACTTC
CASSRGTGGSYEQYF
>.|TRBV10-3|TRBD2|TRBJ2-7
TGTGCCATCAGGCTAGCGGGGGGGACCTACGAGCAGTACTTC
CAIRLAGGTYEQYF
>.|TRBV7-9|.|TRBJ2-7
TGTTCCAGCAGTATAACAGGGCACGAGCAGTACTTC
CSSSITGHEQYF
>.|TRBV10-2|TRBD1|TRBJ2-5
TGCGCCAGCAGTGGGACAGGGCGAGAGACCCAGTACTTC
CASSGTGRETQYF
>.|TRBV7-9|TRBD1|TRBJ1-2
TGTGCCAGCAGCTTAGGCCGGACAGGGAGCTTCTATGGCTACACCTTC
CASSLGRTGSFYGYTF
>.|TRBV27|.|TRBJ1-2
TGTGCCAGCAGCCCGAGGGCCCTATATGGCTACACCTTC
CASSPRALYGYTF
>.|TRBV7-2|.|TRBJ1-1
TGTGCCAGCAGCGTACAGGAGAACACTGAAGCTTTCTTT
CASSVQENTEAFF
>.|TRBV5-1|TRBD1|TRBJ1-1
TGCGCCAGCAGCCCGGGACAGGGGGCCGAGGGATTCTTT
CASSPGQGAEGFF
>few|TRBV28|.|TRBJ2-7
TGTGCCGCAAGTGGGGGCCCTTCCTACGAGCAGTACTTC
CAASGGPSYEQYF
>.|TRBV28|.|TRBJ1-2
TGTGCCAGCAGTTTATCCGGCGGGGACTATGGCTACACCTTC
CASSLSGGDYGYTF
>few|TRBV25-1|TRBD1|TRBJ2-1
TGTGCCAGCAGTGGGGGACAGGCCCGCTTCACCAATGAGCAGTTCTTC
CASSGGQARFTNEQFF
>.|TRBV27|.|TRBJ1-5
TGTGCCAGCAGTTTACAGGGCCGTCAGCCCCAGCATTTT
CASSLQGRQPQHF
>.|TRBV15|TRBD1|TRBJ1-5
TGTGCCACCAGCAGAGAAAACTTCCGGGACAGGGAAATTGAGCCCCAGCATTTT
CATSRENFRDREIEPQHF
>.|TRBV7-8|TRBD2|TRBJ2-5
TGTGCCAGCAGCTTAGTCAGCGGGGGCTACCAAGAGACCCAGTACTTC
CASSLVSGGYQETQYF
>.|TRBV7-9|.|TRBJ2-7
TGTTCCAGCAGCTCCGGGACTGAGGGAATCTACGAGCAGTACTTC
CSSSSGTEGIYEQYF
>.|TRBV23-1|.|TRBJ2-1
TGCGCCAGCAGTCAATCACGGGACATTTCCTACAATGAGCAGTTCTTC
CASSQSRDISYNEQFF
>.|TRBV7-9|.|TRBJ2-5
TGTGCCAGCAGCCTAGCGCGGGATGAGACCCAGTACTTC
CASSLARDETQYF
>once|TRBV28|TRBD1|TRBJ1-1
TGTGCCAGCAGTTTATGGCAGGGGGCCAGGTATACTGAAGCTTTCTTT
CASSLWQGARYTEAFF
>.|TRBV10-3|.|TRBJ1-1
TGTGCCATCAGTGAGTCGACAGGCAGGAGAACTGAAGCTTTCTTT
CAISESTGRRTEAFF
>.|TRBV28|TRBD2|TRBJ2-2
TGTGCCAGCAGCCCAGCGGGAGGGCGAACCGGGGAGCTGTTTTTT
CASSPAGGRTGELFF
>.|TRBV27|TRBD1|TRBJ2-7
TGTGCCAGCAGTTTAGGGGACAGGGGTTACGAGCAGTACTTC
CASSLGDRGYEQYF
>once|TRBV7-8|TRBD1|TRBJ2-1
TGTGCCAGCAGCTTACGGGACAGGGGGAGCTCCTACAATGAGCAGTTCTTC
CASSLRDRGSSYNEQFF
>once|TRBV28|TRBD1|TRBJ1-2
TGTGCCAGCAGTCCATGGGACAGGGTCATCTATGGCTACACCTTC
CASSPWDRVIYGYTF
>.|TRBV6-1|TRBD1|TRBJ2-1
TGTGCCAGCAAACAGGGGCTCTACAACAATGAGCAGTTCTTC
CASKQGLYNNEQFF